The TCR beta chain under discussion was sequenced for a study of chemoradiotherapy in HPV16-positive cancers. On the study more broadly: Candidate HPV-specific T-cell clones and common TCR motifs came from functional assays in a couple of HPV16-positive patients.

Per germline, CDR1 MNHNY and CDR2 SVGAGI (reference sequence). With 6 bases removed from V and 2 bases from J, the gap between germline ends came to 15 bases. There are 15 residues in the CDR3. Sequencing was performed with immunoSEQ multiplex PCR; in TCRdb, only in-frame clones are kept and a portion is missing. The sample consists of roughly 25,000 clones, roughly 95% of them appearing once. Regarding this clone: Its antigen is as yet unknown.

Study-wide results and caveats: During treatment, candidate HPV-specific clones and E7-related motifs expanded in tumor. HPV-responsive T-cell expansion during chemoradiotherapy was linked to improved recurrence-free survival in HPV16-positive patients.

Sampling was carried out from a patient who underwent chemoradiotherapy. The TCR was taken from a human donor with HPV-associated anogenital cancer. The chain employs TRBV6-6 and TRBJ2-3, with D perhaps matching TRBD1 (6 bases). In DNA, the CDR3 is TGTGCCAGCAGCCTATTGGACAGATTCACAGATACGCAGTATTTT. This translates into CASSLLDRFTDTQYF.